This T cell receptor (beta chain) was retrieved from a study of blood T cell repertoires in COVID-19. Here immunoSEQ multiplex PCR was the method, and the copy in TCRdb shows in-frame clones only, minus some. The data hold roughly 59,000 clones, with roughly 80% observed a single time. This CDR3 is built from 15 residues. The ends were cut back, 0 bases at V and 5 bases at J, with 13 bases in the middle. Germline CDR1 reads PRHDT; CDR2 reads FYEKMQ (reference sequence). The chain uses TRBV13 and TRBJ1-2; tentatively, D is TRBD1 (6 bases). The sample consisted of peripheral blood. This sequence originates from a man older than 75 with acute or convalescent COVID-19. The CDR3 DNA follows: TGTGCCAGCAGCTTAGGAGAGGGGCAGGGGTATGGCTACACCTTC. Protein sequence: CASSLGEGQGYGYTF. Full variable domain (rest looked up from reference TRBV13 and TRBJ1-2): AAGVIQSPRHLIKEKRETATLKCYPIPRHDTVYWYQQGPGQDPQFLISFYEKMQSDKGSIPDRFSAQQFSDYHSELNMSSLELGDSALYFCASSLGEGQGYGYTFGSGTRLTVV.